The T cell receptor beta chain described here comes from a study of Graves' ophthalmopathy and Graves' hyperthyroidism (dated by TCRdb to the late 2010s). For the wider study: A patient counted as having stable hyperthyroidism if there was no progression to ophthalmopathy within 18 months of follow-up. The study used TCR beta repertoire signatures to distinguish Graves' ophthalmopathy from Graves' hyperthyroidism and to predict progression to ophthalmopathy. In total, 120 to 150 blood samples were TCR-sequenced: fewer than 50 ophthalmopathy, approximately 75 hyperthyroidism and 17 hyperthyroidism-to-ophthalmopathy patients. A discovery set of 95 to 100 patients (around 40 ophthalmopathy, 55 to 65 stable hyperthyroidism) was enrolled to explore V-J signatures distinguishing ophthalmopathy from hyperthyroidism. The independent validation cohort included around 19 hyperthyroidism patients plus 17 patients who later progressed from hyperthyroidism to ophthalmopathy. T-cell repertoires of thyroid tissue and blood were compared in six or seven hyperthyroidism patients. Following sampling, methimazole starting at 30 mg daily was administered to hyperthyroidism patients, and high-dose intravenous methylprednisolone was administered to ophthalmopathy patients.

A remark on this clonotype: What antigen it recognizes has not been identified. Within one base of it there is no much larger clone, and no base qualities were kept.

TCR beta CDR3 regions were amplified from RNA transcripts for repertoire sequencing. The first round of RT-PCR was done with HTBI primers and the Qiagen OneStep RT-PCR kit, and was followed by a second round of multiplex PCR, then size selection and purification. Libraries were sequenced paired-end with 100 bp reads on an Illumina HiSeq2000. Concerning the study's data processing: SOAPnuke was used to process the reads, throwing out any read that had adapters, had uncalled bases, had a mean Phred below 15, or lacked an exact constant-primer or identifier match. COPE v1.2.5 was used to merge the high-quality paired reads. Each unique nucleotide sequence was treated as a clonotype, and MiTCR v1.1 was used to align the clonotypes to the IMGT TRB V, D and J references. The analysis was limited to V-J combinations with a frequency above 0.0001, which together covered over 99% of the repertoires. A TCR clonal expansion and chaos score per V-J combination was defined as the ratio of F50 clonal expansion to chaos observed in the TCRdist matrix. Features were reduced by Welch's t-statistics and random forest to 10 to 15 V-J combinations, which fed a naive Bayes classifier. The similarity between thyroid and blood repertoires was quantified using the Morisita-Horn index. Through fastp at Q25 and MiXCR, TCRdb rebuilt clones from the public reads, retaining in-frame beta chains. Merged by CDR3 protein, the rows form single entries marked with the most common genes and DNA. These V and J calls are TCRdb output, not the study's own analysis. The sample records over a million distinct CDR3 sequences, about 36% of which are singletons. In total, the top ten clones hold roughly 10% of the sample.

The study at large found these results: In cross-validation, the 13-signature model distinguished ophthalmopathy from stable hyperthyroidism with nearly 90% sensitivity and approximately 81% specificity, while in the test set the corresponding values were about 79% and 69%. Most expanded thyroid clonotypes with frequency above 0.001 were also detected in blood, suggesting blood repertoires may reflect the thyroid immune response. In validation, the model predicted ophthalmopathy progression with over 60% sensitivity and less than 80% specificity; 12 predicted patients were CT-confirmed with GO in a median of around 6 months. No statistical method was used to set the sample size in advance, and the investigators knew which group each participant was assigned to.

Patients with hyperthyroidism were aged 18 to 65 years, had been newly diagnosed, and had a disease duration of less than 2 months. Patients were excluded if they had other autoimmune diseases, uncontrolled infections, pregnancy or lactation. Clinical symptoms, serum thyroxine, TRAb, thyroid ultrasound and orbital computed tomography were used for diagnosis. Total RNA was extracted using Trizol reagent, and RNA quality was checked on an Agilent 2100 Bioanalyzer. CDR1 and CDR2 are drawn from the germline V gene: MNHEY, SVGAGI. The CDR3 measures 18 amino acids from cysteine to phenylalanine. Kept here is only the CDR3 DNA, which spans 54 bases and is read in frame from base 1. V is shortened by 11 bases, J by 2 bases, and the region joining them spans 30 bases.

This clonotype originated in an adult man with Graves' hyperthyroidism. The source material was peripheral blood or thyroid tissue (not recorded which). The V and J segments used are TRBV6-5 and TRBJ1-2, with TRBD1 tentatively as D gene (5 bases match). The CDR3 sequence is CASLSAGGPRDGNYGYTF. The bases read TGTGCCTCCCTCTCTGCGGGAGGGCCGAGGGACGGCAACTATGGCTACACCTTC.